Listed here is a single T cell receptor (beta chain). Assignments of participants to cohorts depended upon their own reported clinical history. Cohort 3 recovery required two negative PCRs, clearance, or symptom resolution. TCRdb's table, derived via immunoSEQ multiplex PCR, lists solely in-frame clones and lacks some. The table lists about 280,000 clones, roughly 89% of them singletons. The data are from a study of blood T cell repertoires in COVID-19. Overall study: The analysed material was cDNA or gDNA that came from T cells, B-cell-depleted T cells, or PBMCs.

V lost 5 bases, J lost 0 bases, and 8 bases stayed unmatched. The CDR3 covers 16 residues. In germline, CDR1 is MDHEN, CDR2 SYDVKM. This sequence joins TRBV28 and TRBJ2-7; TRBD1 agrees at 9 bases. The origin of this receptor is a woman aged 40 to 50 who had recovered from COVID-19. The sequenced material came from PBMCs or T cells enriched from blood (not recorded which). The CDR3 coding sequence is TGTGCCAGCAGTCCCGACAGGGGGTCCCCCTCCTACGAGCAGTACTTC. Translating it yields CASSPDRGSPSYEQYF.